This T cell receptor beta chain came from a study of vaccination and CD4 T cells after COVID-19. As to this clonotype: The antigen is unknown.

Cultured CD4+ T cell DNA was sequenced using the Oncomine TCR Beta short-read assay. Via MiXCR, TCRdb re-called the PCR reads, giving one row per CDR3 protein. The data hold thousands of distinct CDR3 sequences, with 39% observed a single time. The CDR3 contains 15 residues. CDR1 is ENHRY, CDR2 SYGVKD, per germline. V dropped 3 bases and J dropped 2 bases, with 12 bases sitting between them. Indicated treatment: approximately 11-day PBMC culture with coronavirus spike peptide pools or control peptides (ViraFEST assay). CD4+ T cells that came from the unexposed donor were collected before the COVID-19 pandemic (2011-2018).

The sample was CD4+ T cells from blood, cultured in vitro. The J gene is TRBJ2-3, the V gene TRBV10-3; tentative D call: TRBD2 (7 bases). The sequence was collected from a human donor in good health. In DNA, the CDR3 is TGTGCCATCAGTGAAGGAGGGGGGGCCACAGATACGCAGTATTTT. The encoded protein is CAISEGGGATDTQYF.